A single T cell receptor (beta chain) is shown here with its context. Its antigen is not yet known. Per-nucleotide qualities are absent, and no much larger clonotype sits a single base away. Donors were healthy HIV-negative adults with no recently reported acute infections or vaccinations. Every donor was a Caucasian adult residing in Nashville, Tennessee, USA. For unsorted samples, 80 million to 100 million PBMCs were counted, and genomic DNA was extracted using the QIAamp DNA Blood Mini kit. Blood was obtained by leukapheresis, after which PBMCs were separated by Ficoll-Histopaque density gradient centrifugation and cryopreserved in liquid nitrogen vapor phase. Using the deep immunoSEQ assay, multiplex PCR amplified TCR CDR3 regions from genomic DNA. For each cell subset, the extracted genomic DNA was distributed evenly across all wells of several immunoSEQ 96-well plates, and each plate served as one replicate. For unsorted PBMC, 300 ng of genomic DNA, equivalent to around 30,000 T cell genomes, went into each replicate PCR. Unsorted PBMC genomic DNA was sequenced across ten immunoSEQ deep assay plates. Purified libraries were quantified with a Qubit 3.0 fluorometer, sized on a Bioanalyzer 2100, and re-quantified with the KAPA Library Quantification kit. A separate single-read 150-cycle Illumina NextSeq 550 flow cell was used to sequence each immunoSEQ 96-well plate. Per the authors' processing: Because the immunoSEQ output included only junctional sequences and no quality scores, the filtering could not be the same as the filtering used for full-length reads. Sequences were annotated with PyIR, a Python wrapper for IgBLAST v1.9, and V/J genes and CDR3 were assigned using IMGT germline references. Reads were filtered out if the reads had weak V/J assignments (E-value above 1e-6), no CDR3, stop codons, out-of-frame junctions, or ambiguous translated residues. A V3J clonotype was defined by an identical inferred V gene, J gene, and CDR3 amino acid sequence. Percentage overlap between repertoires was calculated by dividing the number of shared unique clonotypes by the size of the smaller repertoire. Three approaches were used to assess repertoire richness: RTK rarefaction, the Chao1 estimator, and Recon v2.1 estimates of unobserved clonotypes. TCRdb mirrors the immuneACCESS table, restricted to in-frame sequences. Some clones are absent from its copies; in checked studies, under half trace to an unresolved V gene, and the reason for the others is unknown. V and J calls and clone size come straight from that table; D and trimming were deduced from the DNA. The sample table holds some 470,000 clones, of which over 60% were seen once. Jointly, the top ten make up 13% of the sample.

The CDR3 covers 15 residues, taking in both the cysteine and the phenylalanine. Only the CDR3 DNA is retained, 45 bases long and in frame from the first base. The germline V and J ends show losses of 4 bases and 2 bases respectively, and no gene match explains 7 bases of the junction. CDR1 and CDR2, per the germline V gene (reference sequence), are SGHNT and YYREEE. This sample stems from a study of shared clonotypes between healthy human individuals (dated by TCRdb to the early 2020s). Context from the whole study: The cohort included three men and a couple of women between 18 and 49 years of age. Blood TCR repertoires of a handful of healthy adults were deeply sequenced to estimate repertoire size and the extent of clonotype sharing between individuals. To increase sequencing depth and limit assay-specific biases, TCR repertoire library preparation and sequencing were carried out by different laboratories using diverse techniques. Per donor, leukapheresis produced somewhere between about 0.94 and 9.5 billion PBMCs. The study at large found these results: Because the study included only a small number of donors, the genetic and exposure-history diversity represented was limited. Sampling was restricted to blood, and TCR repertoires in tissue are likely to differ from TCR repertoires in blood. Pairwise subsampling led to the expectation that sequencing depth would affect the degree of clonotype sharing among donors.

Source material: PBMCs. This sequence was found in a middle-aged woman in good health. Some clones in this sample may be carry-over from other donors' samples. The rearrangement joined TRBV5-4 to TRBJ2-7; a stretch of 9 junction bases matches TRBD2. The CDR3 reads CASSRDLAGTYEQYF. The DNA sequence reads TGTGCCAGCAGCCGAGATCTAGCGGGGACCTACGAGCAGTACTTC.